Detailed here is one T cell receptor (beta chain). Original data processing: Reference gene primer amplification gave nucleated cell count estimates. Sequencing was performed with immunoSEQ multiplex PCR; in TCRdb, only in-frame clones are kept and a portion is missing. For V, J and clone size, that table is used; D and trimming come from the DNA. The sample holds approximately 190,000 clones; approximately 80% are singletons and the top ten take 6.9%. Germline V lookup: CDR1 SGHAT, CDR2 FQDESV (reference sequence). V gave up 5 bases and J gave up 0 bases; unmatched junction bases: 5. This CDR3 has 15 residues. This specimen belongs to a study of blood T cell repertoires in COVID-19. Study at large: COVID-19 samples, acute and convalescent, were from the United States, Italy and Spain. From T cells, B-cell-depleted T cells, or PBMCs came the material, which was cDNA or gDNA.

The J gene is TRBJ1-1, the V gene TRBV11-1; 8 bases fit TRBD1. The source material was peripheral blood. This clonotype originated in a man between 60 and 75 years old with acute or convalescent COVID-19. CDR3 DNA: TGTGCCAGCAGCGCCCGGGACAGGATGAACACTGAAGCTTTCTTT. Its translation is CASSARDRMNTEAFF.